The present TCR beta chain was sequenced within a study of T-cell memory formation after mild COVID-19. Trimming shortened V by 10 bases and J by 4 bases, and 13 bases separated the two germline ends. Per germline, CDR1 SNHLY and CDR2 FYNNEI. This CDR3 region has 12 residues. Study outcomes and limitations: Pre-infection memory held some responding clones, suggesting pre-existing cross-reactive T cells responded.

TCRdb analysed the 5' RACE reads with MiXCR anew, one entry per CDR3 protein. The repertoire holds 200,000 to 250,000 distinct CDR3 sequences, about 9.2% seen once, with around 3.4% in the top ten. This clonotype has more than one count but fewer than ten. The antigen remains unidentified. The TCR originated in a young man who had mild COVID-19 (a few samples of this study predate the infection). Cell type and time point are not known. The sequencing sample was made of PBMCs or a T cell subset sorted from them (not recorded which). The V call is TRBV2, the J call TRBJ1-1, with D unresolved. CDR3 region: CATTADFTEAFF. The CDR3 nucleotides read TGTGCCACGACCGCCGATTTCACTGAAGCTTTCTTT.